This TCR beta chain originates from a study of blood T cell repertoires in COVID-19. Study context: The cDNA or gDNA used as material had been derived from T cells, B-cell-depleted T cells, or PBMCs.

Using immunoSEQ multiplex PCR, the repertoire was profiled, and TCRdb retains in-frame clones only, with some absent. The profile shows just over 90,000 clones, approximately 87% of them singletons. Trimming cost V 2 bases and J 3 bases, with 8 bases left between them. Germline V gene data show CDR1 as MDHEN and CDR2 as SYDVKM. The CDR3 runs 13 residues. This sequence joins TRBV28 and TRBJ2-7; D perhaps matches TRBD1 (6 bases). The specimen sequenced was peripheral blood. The sequence was collected from a human donor with active COVID-19. The donor label of this sample is uncertain. The CDR3 coding sequence is TGTGCCAGCAGTTTAGGGACATTCTACGAGCAGTACTTC. It yields the protein CASSLGTFYEQYF.